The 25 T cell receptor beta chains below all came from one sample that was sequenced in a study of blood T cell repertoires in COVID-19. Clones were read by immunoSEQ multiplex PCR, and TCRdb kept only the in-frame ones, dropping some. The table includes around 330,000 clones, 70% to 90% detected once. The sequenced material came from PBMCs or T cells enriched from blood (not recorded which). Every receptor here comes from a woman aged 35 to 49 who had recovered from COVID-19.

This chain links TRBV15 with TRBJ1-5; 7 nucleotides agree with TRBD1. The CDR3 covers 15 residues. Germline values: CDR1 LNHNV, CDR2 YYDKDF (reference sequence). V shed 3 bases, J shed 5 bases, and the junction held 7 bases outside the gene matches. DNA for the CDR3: TGTGCCACCAGCAGGAGGGGACAGCGAGATCAGCCCCAGCATTTT. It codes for CATSRRGQRDQPQHF.

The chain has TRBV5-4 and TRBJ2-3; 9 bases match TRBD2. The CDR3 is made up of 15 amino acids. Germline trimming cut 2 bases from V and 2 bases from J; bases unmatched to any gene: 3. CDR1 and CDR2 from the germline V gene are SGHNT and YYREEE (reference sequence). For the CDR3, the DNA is TGTGCCAGCAGCTTCGGGACTAGCCTCACAGATACGCAGTATTTT. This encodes CASSFGTSLTDTQYF.

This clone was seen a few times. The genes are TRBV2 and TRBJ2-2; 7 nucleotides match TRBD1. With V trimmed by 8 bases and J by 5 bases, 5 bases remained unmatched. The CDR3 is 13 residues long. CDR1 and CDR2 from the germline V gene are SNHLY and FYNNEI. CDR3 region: CASGQARTGELFF. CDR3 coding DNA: TGTGCCAGCGGACAGGCTAGGACCGGGGAGCTGTTTTTT.

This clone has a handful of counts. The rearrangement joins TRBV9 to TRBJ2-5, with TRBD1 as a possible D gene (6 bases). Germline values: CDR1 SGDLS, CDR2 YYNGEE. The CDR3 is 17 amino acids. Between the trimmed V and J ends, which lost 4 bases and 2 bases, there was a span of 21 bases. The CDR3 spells CASSSRGGEVPQETQYF. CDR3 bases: TGTGCCAGCAGCTCCAGAGGGGGTGAGGTACCTCAAGAGACCCAGTACTTC. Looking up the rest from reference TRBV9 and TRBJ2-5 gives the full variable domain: DSGVTQTPKHLITATGQRVTLRCSPRSGDLSVYWYQQSLDQGLQFLIQYYNGEERAKGNILERFSAQQFPDLHSELNLSSLELGDSALYFCASSSRGGEVPQETQYFGPGTRLLVL.

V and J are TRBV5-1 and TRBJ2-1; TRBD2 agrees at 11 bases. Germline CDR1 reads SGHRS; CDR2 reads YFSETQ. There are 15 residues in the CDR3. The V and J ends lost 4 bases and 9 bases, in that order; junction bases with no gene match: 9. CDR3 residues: CASSTTSGKAPEQFF. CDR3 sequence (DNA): TGCGCCAGCAGCACGACTAGCGGGAAGGCCCCTGAGCAGTTCTTC.

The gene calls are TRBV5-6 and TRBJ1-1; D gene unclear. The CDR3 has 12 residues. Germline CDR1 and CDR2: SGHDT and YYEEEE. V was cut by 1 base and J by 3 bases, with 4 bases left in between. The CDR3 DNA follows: TGTGCCAGCAGCTTGCAGGACACTGAAGCTTTCTTT. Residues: CASSLQDTEAFF.

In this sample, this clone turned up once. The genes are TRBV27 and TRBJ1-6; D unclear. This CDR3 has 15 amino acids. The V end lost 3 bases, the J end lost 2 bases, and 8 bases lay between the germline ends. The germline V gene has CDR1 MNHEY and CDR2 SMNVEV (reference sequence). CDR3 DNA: TGTGCCAGCAGTTTGTCCAGCGCCTATAATTCACCCCTCCACTTT. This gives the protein CASSLSSAYNSPLHF.

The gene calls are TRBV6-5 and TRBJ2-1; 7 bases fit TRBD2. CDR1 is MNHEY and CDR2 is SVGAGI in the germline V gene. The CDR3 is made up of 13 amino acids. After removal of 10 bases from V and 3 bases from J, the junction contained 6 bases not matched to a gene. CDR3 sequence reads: CATRSGNYNEQFF. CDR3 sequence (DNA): TGTGCCACCCGGAGCGGGAACTACAATGAGCAGTTCTTC.

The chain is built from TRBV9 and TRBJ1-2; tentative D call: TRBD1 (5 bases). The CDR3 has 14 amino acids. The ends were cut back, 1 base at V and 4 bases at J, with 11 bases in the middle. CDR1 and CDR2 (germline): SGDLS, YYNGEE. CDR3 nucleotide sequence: TGTGCCAGCAGCGTAAGGGGTCCGGGCTATGGCTACACCTTC. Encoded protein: CASSVRGPGYGYTF.

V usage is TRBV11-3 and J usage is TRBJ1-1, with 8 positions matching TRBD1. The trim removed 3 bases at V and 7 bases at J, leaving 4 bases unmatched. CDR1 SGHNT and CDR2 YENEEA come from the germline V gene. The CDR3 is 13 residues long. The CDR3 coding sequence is TGTGCCAGCAGCTTCCAGGGGGCGGTTGAAGCTTTCTTT. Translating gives CASSFQGAVEAFF.

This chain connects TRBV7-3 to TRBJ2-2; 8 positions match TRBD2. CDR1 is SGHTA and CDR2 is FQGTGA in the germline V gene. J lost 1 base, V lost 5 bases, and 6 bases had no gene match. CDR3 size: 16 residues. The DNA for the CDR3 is TGTGCCAGCAGCAGTCTGGCGGGAGGGAACACCGGGGAGCTGTTTTTT. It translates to CASSSLAGGNTGELFF.

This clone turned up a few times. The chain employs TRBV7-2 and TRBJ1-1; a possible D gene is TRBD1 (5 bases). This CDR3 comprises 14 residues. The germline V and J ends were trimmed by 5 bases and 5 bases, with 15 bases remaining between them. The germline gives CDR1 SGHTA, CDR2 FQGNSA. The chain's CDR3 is CASSAGGVRTEAFF. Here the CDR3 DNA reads TGTGCCAGCAGCGCGGGAGGGGTGAGGACTGAAGCTTTCTTT.

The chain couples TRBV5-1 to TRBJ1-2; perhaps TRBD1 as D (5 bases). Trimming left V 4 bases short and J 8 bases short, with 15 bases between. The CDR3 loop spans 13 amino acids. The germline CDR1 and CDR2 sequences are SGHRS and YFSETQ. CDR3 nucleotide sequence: TGCGCCAGCAGCGTGGAGGTGCAGGGAGGCTACACCTTC. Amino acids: CASSVEVQGGYTF.

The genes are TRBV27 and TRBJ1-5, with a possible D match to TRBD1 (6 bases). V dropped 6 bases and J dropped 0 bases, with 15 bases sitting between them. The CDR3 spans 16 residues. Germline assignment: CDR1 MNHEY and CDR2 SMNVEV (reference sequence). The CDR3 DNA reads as TGTGCCAGCAGCCGGGGGGGACACAATAGCAATCAGCCCCAGCATTTT. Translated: CASSRGGHNSNQPQHF.

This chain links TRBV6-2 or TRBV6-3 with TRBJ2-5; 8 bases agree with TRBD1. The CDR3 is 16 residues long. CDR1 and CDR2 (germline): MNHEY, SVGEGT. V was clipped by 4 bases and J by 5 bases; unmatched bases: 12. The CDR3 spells CASSSLLGTGWETQYF. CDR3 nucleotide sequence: TGTGCCAGCAGTTCTCTATTAGGGACAGGTTGGGAGACCCAGTACTTC.

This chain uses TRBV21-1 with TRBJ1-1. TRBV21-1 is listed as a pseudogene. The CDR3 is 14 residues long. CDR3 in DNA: TGTGCCAGCAGCAAAGCACTCGGTTCCATTGAAGCTTTCTTT. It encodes CASSKALGSIEAFF.

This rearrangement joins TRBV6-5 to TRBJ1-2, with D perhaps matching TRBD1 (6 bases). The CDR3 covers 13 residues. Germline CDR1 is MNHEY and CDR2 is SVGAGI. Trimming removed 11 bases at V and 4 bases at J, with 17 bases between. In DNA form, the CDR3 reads TGTGCCGCCCGGACAGAATTGGGCTATGGCTACACCTTC. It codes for CAARTELGYGYTF.

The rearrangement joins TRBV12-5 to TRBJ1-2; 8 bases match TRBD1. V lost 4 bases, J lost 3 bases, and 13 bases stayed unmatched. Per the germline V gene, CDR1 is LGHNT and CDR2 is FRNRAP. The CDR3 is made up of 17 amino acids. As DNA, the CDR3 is TGTGCTAGTGGTTCAGACAGGGGCCGTATCAGGGACTATGGCTACACCTTC. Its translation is CASGSDRGRIRDYGYTF.

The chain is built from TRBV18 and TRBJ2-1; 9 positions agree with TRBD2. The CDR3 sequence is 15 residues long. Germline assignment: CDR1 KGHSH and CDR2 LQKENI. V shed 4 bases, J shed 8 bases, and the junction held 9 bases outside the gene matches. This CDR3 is CASSRGRGLAHEQFF. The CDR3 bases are TGTGCCAGCTCACGAGGCAGGGGACTAGCCCATGAGCAGTTCTTC.

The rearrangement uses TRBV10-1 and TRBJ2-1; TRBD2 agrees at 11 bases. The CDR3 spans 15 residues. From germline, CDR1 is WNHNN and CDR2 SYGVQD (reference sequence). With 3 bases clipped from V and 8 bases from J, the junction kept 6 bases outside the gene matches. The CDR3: CASSEVAGGPYEQFF. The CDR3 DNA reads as TGCGCCAGCAGTGAAGTAGCGGGGGGGCCCTATGAGCAGTTCTTC.

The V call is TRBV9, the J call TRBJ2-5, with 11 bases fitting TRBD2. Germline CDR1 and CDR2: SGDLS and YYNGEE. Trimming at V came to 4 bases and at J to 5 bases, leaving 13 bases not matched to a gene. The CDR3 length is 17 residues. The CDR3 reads CASSPGSSGGARETQYF. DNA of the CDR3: TGTGCCAGCAGCCCGGGGAGTAGCGGGGGGGCGAGGGAGACCCAGTACTTC.

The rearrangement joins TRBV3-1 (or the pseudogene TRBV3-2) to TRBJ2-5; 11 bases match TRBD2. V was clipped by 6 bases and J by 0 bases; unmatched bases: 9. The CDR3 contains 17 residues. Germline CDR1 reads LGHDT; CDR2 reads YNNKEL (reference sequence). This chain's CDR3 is CASSPSSGRFDQETQYF. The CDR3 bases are TGTGCCAGCAGTCCTTCTAGCGGGAGGTTTGACCAAGAGACCCAGTACTTC.

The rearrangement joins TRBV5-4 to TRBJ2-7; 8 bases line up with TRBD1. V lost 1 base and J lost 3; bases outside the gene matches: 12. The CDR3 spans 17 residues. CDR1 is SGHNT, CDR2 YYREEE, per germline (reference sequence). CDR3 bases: TGTGCCAGCAGCTTGCTGAAAATGGGACAGGTCTACTACGAGCAGTACTTC. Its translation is CASSLLKMGQVYYEQYF.

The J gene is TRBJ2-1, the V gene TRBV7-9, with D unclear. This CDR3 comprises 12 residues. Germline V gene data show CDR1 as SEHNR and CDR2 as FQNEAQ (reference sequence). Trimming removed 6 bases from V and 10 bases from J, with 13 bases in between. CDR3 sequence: CASSFNLREQFF. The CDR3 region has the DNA TGTGCCAGCAGTTTCAACTTACGGGAGCAGTTCTTC.

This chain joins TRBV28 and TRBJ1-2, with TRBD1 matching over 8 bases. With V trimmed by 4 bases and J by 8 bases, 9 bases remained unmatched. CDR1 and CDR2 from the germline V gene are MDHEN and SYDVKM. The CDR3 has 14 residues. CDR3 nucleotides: TGTGCCAGCAGTTCCCTGGACAGGGTGCGCGGCTACACCTTC. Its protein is CASSSLDRVRGYTF.